The 28 T cell receptor beta chains below were found in one sample sequenced in a study of cytotoxic CD8 clonotypes in ibrutinib-treated CLL (dated by TCRdb to the early 2020s). The receptor library was made with the immunoSEQ multiplex PCR assay. TCRdb's version of the immuneACCESS table is confined to in-frame rearrangements and falls short of the full clone set. An unresolved V gene accounts for under half of the shortfall where checked; the remainder is of unknown origin. In all, the sample holds roughly 330,000 clones, and about 61% of those were seen once. The ten largest make up around 6.5% of the sample. Sequenced here: PBMCs, sampled after 36 months of ibrutinib treatment. The receptors originated from a human donor with chronic lymphocytic leukemia.

V usage is TRBV9 and J usage is TRBJ2-1, with TRBD1 matching over 9 bases. The germline V gene encodes CDR1 SGDLS and CDR2 YYNGEE. The CDR3 is made up of 16 amino acids. V dropped 0 bases and J dropped 8; count of bases not matched to a gene: 9. The CDR3, as DNA: TGTGCCAGCAGCGTAGTGGGGACAGGGAAACTAGATGAGCAGTTCTTC. Its translation: CASSVVGTGKLDEQFF.

Only a few counts were recorded for this clone. This rearrangement joins TRBV6-5 to TRBJ2-7; no firm D call. Trimming pared 6 bases from V and 2 bases from J, leaving 11 bases between. Per the germline V gene, CDR1 is MNHEY and CDR2 is SVGAGI. CDR3 length: 13 amino acids. As DNA, the CDR3 is TGTGCCAGCAGGGCCGGTGGGACCTACGAGCAGTACTTC. Its translation: CASRAGGTYEQYF.

A single count supports this clone. V usage is TRBV7-2 and J usage is TRBJ2-1, with a tentative D call TRBD2 (7 bases). This CDR3 is 17 amino acids long. The germline V gene encodes CDR1 SGHTA and CDR2 FQGNSA. The V gene lost 0 bases and the J gene lost 1 base, with 13 bases spanning the gap. CDR3 nucleotides: TGTGCCAGCAGCTTAGCCCAACGGGGGGCTTCCTACAATGAGCAGTTCTTC. Protein sequence: CASSLAQRGASYNEQFF.

This chain links TRBV7-2 with TRBJ2-1; 7 bases align to TRBD1. Germline loops: CDR1 SGHTA, CDR2 FQGNSA. J was trimmed by 1 base and V by 5 bases; bases with no gene match: 5. The CDR3 totals 15 residues. In DNA form, the CDR3 reads TGTGCCAGCAGCCTGAACAGGGGTTCCTACAATGAGCAGTTCTTC. Amino acid sequence: CASSLNRGSYNEQFF.

The chain carries TRBV6-5 and TRBJ2-7; D is uncertain. The CDR3 has 12 residues. Germline CDR1 and CDR2: MNHEY and SVGAGI. Trimming stripped 1 base from V and 3 bases from J, with 4 bases between. CDR3 residues: CASSYWGYEQYF. CDR3 sequence (DNA): TGTGCCAGCAGTTACTGGGGCTACGAGCAGTACTTC.

The V call is TRBV4-1, the J call TRBJ1-2; D is ambiguous. V lost 0 bases to trimming and J lost 4 bases, with 15 bases between them. The germline V gene has CDR1 MGHRA and CDR2 YSYEKL. This CDR3 has 16 residues. CDR3: CASSQEVLPRGYGYTF. The DNA of the CDR3 is TGCGCCAGCAGCCAAGAAGTTCTCCCCCGGGGCTATGGCTACACCTTC.

This clone appeared once. The chain couples TRBV28 to TRBJ2-5; TRBD2 aligns across 14 bases. Trimming removed 6 bases from V and 5 bases from J; junction bases left unmatched: 5. The CDR3 spans 15 residues. Germline-derived CDR1 and CDR2 are MDHEN and SYDVKM. CDR3 coding DNA: TGTGCCAGCAGCTCGGGACTAGCGGGAGTCGAGACCCAGTACTTC. Its protein is CASSSGLAGVETQYF.

V usage is TRBV7-6 and J usage is TRBJ2-7, with 9 nucleotides matching TRBD1. Trimming at V came to 6 bases and at J to 5 bases, leaving 11 bases not matched to a gene. The germline CDR1 and CDR2 sequences are SGHVS and FNYEAQ. The CDR3 is 15 residues long. The chain's CDR3 is CASRPAGTGYHEQYF. The CDR3 DNA sequence: TGTGCCAGCAGGCCGGCCGGGACAGGGTACCACGAGCAGTACTTC.

The V and J genes are TRBV29-1 and TRBJ2-3; 11 nucleotides align to TRBD2. The J segment lost 2 bases and the V segment lost 4 bases, leaving 5 bases of the junction unmatched. The CDR3 covers 15 residues. Germline V lookup: CDR1 SQVTM, CDR2 ANQGSEA. CDR3 sequence: CSVVGLAVLTDTQYF. The CDR3 nucleotides read TGCAGCGTTGTGGGACTAGCGGTTCTCACAGATACGCAGTATTTT.

J is TRBJ2-1 and V is TRBV7-7; 8 positions match TRBD2. Germline V gene sequence: CDR1 SSHAT, CDR2 FNYEAQ (reference sequence). V gave up 0 bases and J gave up 0 bases; unmatched junction bases: 10. This CDR3 is built from 19 residues. DNA for the CDR3: TGTGCCAGCAGCTTAGCCGCTAGCGGGCGGCCCAGCTCCTACAATGAGCAGTTCTTC. It specifies CASSLAASGRPSSYNEQFF.

V gene TRBV5-1 combines with J gene TRBJ2-1; possibly TRBD1 for D (5 bases). Germline CDR1 SGHRS, CDR2 YFSETQ. The CDR3 length is 13 residues. Trimming removed 4 bases from V and 4 bases from J, with 9 bases in between. The chain's CDR3 is CASSPGQYNEQFF. As DNA, the CDR3 is TGCGCCAGCAGCCCCGGACAATACAATGAGCAGTTCTTC.

The V and J genes are TRBV7-2 and TRBJ2-3; maybe TRBD2 (5 bases). V was pared by 1 base and J by 0 bases, with 11 bases between. The CDR3 loop spans 16 amino acids. CDR1 is SGHTA, CDR2 FQGNSA, per germline. The CDR3 DNA reads TGTGCCAGCAGCTTAGGAGCGGCGCTTAGCACAGATACGCAGTATTTT. Its protein product is CASSLGAALSTDTQYF. The variable domain in full, completed from reference TRBV7-2 and TRBJ2-3, reads GAGVSQSPSNKVTEKGKDVELRCDPISGHTALYWYRQSLGQGLEFLIYFQGNSAPDKSGLPSDRFSAERTGGSVSTLTIQRTQQEDSAVYLCASSLGAALSTDTQYFGPGTRLTVL.

The CDR3 is CASSQIAGASYEQYF. For the CDR3, the DNA is TGCGCCAGCAGCCAAATAGCGGGTGCCTCCTACGAGCAGTACTTC. This sequence joins TRBV4-3 and TRBJ2-7; TRBD2 agrees at 7 bases. The CDR3 contains 15 residues. Germline V gives CDR1 LGHNA, CDR2 YSLEER. V was pared by 2 bases and J by 0 bases, with 4 bases of the junction left unmatched.

The rearrangement joins TRBV9 to TRBJ2-1; D gene ambiguous. The ends were cut back, 4 bases at V and 0 bases at J, with 17 bases in the middle. This CDR3 is built from 17 residues. Germline V gene lookup returns CDR1 SGDLS and CDR2 YYNGEE. The CDR3 spells CASSPNWVIGSYNEQFF. For the CDR3, the DNA is TGTGCCAGCAGCCCAAACTGGGTTATTGGCTCCTACAATGAGCAGTTCTTC.

This clone showed up just once. The CDR3 DNA sequence: TGCGCCAGCAGCCAAGTTTCGGGAGGTGGGTACGAGCAGTACTTC. Amino acids: CASSQVSGGGYEQYF. V and J are TRBV4-1 and TRBJ2-7; 7 nucleotides agree with TRBD2. The CDR3 runs to 15 residues. With V trimmed by 1 base and J by 4 bases, 7 bases remained unmatched. Per the germline V gene, CDR1 is MGHRA and CDR2 is YSYEKL.

The genes are TRBV9 and TRBJ2-3; 16 bases fit TRBD2. Germline lookup yields CDR1 SGDLS and CDR2 YYNGEE. The ends lost 7 bases at V and 6 bases at J; junction bases unmatched: 17. This CDR3 spans 19 amino acids. The CDR3 loop reads CASVRGPGLAGGPVDTQYF. In DNA, the CDR3 is TGTGCCAGCGTTCGTGGGCCGGGACTAGCGGGGGGGCCGGTGGATACGCAGTATTTT.

This sequence joins TRBV6-1 and TRBJ1-1, with a tentative D call TRBD1 (5 bases). Germline V gene sequence: CDR1 MNHNS, CDR2 SASEGT. Between the trimmed V and J ends, which lost 2 bases and 1 base, there was a span of 11 bases. The CDR3 is 15 amino acids. The CDR3 reads CASSEFGGRNTEAFF. The DNA of the CDR3 is TGTGCCAGCAGTGAATTCGGGGGAAGGAACACTGAAGCTTTCTTT.

The rearrangement joins TRBV6-1 to TRBJ2-4; 9 nucleotides align to TRBD2. Germline V CDR1 and CDR2: MNHNS, SASEGT. Germline trimming cut 1 base from V and 5 bases from J; bases unmatched to any gene: 3. This CDR3 has 15 amino acids. CDR3 sequence: CASSEGLAVENIQYF. CDR3 nucleotides: TGTGCCAGCAGTGAAGGACTAGCGGTTGAAAACATTCAGTACTTC.

Regarding this clone: The same CDR3 can be traced to other DNA sequences in this sample. V is TRBV20-1 and J is TRBJ2-7; weak D call: TRBD1 (6 bases). This CDR3 spans 10 amino acids. Between the trimmed V and J ends, which lost 4 bases and 9 bases, there was a span of 10 bases. CDR1 and CDR2 (germline): DFQATT, SNEGSKA (reference sequence). The CDR3, as DNA: TGCAGTGCTACAGGGGTAGGGCAGTACTTC. It encodes CSATGVGQYF.

The chain is built from TRBV5-6 and TRBJ1-6; TRBD1 might be the D (5 bases). This CDR3 has 16 amino acids. The V gene's germline CDR1 is SGHDT and CDR2 YYEEEE. V was pared by 4 bases and J by 7 bases, with 18 bases between. The CDR3 DNA sequence: TGTGCCAGCAGCCCGGCTACCGCAGGGAGGAATTCACCCCTCCACTTT. Amino acid sequence: CASSPATAGRNSPLHF.

The chain carries TRBV18 and TRBJ2-7, with D tentatively TRBD1 or TRBD2 (5 bases each). CDR3 size: 14 residues. The V end was cut by 3 bases, the J end by 2 bases, with 11 bases between. Germline CDR1 and CDR2: KGHSH and LQKENI. The CDR3 loop is CASSPKGRTYEQYF. The CDR3 nucleotides read TGTGCCAGCTCACCGAAGGGACGGACCTACGAGCAGTACTTC. The full variable domain, rest sourced from reference TRBV18 and TRBJ2-7, is NAGVMQNPRHLVRRRGQEARLRCSPMKGHSHVYWYRQLPEEGLKFMVYLQKENIIDESGMPKERFSAEFPKEGPSILRIQQVVRGDSAAYFCASSPKGRTYEQYFGPGTRLTVT.

This chain connects TRBV2 to TRBJ2-7, with 7 bases matching TRBD2. The CDR3 covers 14 residues. Trimming took 9 bases from V and 0 from J; bases not matched to a gene: 8. Per germline, CDR1 SNHLY and CDR2 FYNNEI. CDR3 residues: CARGSGTISYEQYF. The CDR3, as DNA: TGTGCCAGGGGGTCCGGGACTATCTCCTACGAGCAGTACTTC. The complete variable domain, with remaining parts taken from reference TRBV2 and TRBJ2-7, reads EPEVTQTPSHQVTQMGQEVILRCVPISNHLYFYWYRQILGQKVEFLVSFYNNEISEKSEIFDDQFSVERPDGSNFTLKIRSTKLEDSAMYFCARGSGTISYEQYFGPGTRLTVT.

In this sample, this clone turned up a few times. The CDR3 bases are TGTGCCAGCAGCTTAATTCGCAGGGGCTACGAGCAGTACTTC. It translates to CASSLIRRGYEQYF. The genes are TRBV7-3 and TRBJ2-7, with TRBD1 as a possible D gene (6 bases). Germline lookup yields CDR1 SGHTA and CDR2 FQGTGA. With 1 base removed from V and 3 bases from J, the gap between germline ends came to 10 bases. CDR3 length: 14 amino acids.

The chain is built from TRBV9 and TRBJ2-3, with TRBD2 identical over 9 bases. Germline V gene lookup returns CDR1 SGDLS and CDR2 YYNGEE. The ends lost 2 bases at V and 6 bases at J; junction bases unmatched: 10. This CDR3 has 16 amino acids. In nucleotides, the CDR3 is TGTGCCAGCAGCGTTGCAGCGGGGGGTTTGTCGGATACGCAGTATTTT. This codes for CASSVAAGGLSDTQYF. Combining the CDR3 with reference TRBV9 and TRBJ2-3 gives the whole variable domain DSGVTQTPKHLITATGQRVTLRCSPRSGDLSVYWYQQSLDQGLQFLIQYYNGEERAKGNILERFSAQQFPDLHSELNLSSLELGDSALYFCASSVAAGGLSDTQYFGPGTRLTVL.

This sequence joins TRBV4-1 and TRBJ1-3, with unresolved D. The V gene's germline CDR1 is MGHRA and CDR2 YSYEKL. This CDR3 contains 17 residues. V was shortened by 1 base and J by 0 bases, with 13 bases between the two germline ends. The chain's CDR3 is CASSQGHGPVSGNTIYF. In nucleotides, the CDR3 is TGCGCCAGCAGCCAAGGGCACGGACCAGTCTCTGGAAACACCATATATTTT.

The V and J genes are TRBV6-5 and TRBJ1-1; TRBD1 matches 10 bases. V dropped 0 bases and J dropped 4; count of bases not matched to a gene: 5. Germline CDR1 and CDR2: MNHEY and SVGAGI. The CDR3 length is 16 residues. As DNA, the CDR3 is TGTGCCAGCAGTTACTCGACAGGGGGCTGGATCACTGAAGCTTTCTTT. Its protein is CASSYSTGGWITEAFF.

The V call is TRBV6-5, the J call TRBJ1-2, with 9 bases identical to TRBD1. V lost 5 bases and J lost 3; bases outside the gene matches: 7. Germline V gene data show CDR1 as MNHEY and CDR2 as SVGAGI. CDR3 length: 15 amino acids. The CDR3 here is CASSRGTGRDYGYTF. CDR3 coding DNA: TGTGCCAGCAGTCGCGGGACAGGGCGCGACTATGGCTACACCTTC.

The DNA of the CDR3 is TGCGCCAGCAGTGACGGGGGCAATCAGCCCCAGCATTTT. This sequence encodes CASSDGGNQPQHF. The rearrangement links TRBV10-1 to TRBJ1-5; D unclear. V shed 3 bases and J shed 2 bases, with 5 bases lying between them. CDR1 and CDR2 from the germline V gene are WNHNN and SYGVQD (reference sequence). The CDR3 sequence is 13 residues long.